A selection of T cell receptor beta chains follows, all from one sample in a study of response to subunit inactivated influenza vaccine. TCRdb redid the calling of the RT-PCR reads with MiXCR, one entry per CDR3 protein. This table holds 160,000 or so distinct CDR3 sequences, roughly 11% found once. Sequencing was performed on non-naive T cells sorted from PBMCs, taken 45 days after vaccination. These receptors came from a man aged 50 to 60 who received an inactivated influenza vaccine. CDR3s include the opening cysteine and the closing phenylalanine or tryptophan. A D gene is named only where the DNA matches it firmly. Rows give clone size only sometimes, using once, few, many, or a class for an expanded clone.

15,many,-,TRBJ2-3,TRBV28,TGTGCCAGCAGTTTATTTGGGGGGCGCACAGATACGCAGTATTTT,CASSLFGGRTDTQYF
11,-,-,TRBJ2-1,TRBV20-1,TGCAGTGCTAGACCCCAAGCGGAGCAGTTCTTC,CSARPQAEQFF
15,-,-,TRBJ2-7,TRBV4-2,TGTGCCAGCAGCCAAGCCTCCGGGACGGGATACGAGCAGTACTTC,CASSQASGTGYEQYF
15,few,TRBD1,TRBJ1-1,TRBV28,TGTGCCAGCAAAAATCCACAGGGGCTAAACACTGAAGCTTTCTTT,CASKNPQGLNTEAFF
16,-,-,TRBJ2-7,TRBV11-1,TGTGCCAGCAGCTTAGGGGCCCGCACCCCTTCCCACGAGCAGTACTTC,CASSLGARTPSHEQYF
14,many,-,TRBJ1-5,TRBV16,TGTGCCAGCAGTACAAGCTATAGCAATCAGCCCCAGCATTTT,CASSTSYSNQPQHF
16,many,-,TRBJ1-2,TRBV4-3,TGCGCCAGCAGCCAAGATCTGAGGCCCCAGGGCTATGGCTACACCTTC,CASSQDLRPQGYGYTF
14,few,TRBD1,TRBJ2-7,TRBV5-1,TGCGCCAGCAGCACCGGGACAGGGGGCTACGAGCAGTACTTC,CASSTGTGGYEQYF
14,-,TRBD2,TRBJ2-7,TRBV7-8,TGTGCCAGCAGCTTTGAGACTAGCGGGCTCGAGCAGTACTTC,CASSFETSGLEQYF
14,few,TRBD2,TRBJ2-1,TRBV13,TGTGCCAGCAGCGTCAGGGAGGGTTACAATGAGCAGTTCTTC,CASSVREGYNEQFF
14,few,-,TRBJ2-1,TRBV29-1,TGCAGCGTCACCGAGACAGCTTACCTAGTGGAGCAGTTCTTC,CSVTETAYLVEQFF
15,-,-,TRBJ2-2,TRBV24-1,TGTGCCACCGGAGAGGCAGGGGCGAACACCGGGGAGCTGTTTTTT,CATGEAGANTGELFF
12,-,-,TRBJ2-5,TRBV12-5,TGTGCTAGTGGTTTGGCACCAGGACTTCCCTCCTTC,CASGLAPGLPSF